This TCR beta chain derives from a study of human T cells and chemical hapten exposure. At the level of the study: Patients were mainly female, each with alopecia areata, totalis or universalis.

Time point given: patch test 1, 2 weeks after DPC sensitization. As for treatment: therapeutic diphenylcyclopropenone sensitization with weekly scalp DPC. This clonotype was observed at least ten times. TCRdb used MiXCR to reprocess the RACE reads, holding one entry per CDR3 protein. The sample records roughly 380,000 distinct CDR3 sequences, 4% to 5.5% being singletons. This CDR3 comprises 14 residues. Trimming cost V 7 bases and J 6 bases; bases outside gene matches: 7. The chain couples TRBV12-3 or TRBV12-4 to TRBJ1-5; 9 bases line up with TRBD1. The TCR comes from a woman aged 50 to 60 with alopecia areata. Some clones in this sample may be carry-over from other donors' samples. The source material was whole blood, sampled in connection with sensitization to the hapten diphenylcyclopropenone (DPC). CDR3 DNA sequence: TGTGCCAGCAACTCCGGGACAGGGCTTCAGCCCCAGCATTTT. Encoded protein: CASNSGTGLQPQHF.